This is a list of T cell receptor beta chains from one sample in a study of blood T cells in healthy people across ages. TCRdb analysed the 5' RACE reads with MiXCR anew, one entry per CDR3 protein. The sample has roughly 800,000 distinct CDR3 sequences; roughly 64% are singletons. The sequenced material came from blood. These receptors were taken from a man aged 25-45 years in good health. Each CDR3 is given with its conserved first and last residue. The D gene is left open where the match is weak. Not all rows give a size; the values are once, few, many and, for expanded clones, a class.

d_gene,v_gene,abundance,j_gene,CDR3nt,CDR3aa
TRBD2,TRBV20-1,NA,TRBJ2-7,TGCAGTGCTAGAGGGCTAGCGGGAGGGCCAGGGTCCTACGAGCAGTACTTC,CSARGLAGGPGSYEQYF
NA,TRBV6-1,few,TRBJ1-1,TGTGCCAGCAGTGAATTCGCCAGGAAAGCTTTCTTT,CASSEFARKAFF
NA,TRBV7-2,NA,TRBJ2-5,TGTGCCAGCAGCACCACCCCGGGAGAGACCCAGTACTTC,CASSTTPGETQYF
NA,TRBV27,NA,TRBJ1-1,TGTGCCAGCAGTTTGGTAAATGAAGCTTTCTTT,CASSLVNEAFF
NA,TRBV2,NA,TRBJ2-5,TGTGCCAGCAGTGAAGACAGGACGACCGTAGGGACCCAGTACTTC,CASSEDRTTVGTQYF
NA,TRBV20-1,few,TRBJ1-6,TGCAGTGCTAGATCCCCAGTGAGCTCCTATAATTCACCCCTCCACTTT,CSARSPVSSYNSPLHF
NA,TRBV5-1,NA,TRBJ1-2,TGCGCCAGCACCCGGGACGGATTTAACTATGGCTACACCTTC,CASTRDGFNYGYTF
NA,TRBV20-1,NA,TRBJ1-5,TGCAGTGCGAGGGGGTATTGGAGCAATCAGCCCCAGCATTTT,CSARGYWSNQPQHF
NA,TRBV6-6,NA,TRBJ2-3,TGTGCCAGCAGCCCGGTCGTCACAGATACGCAGTATTTT,CASSPVVTDTQYF
TRBD2,TRBV20-1,once,TRBJ2-4,TGCAGTGCTAACCCCGGGACTAGAAACGCGCAGTACTTC,CSANPGTRNAQYF
TRBD1,TRBV27,NA,TRBJ1-2,TGTGCCAGCAGTTCCCTAAAAATCAGACAGGGAACTTACTATGGCTACACCTTC,CASSSLKIRQGTYYGYTF
NA,TRBV15,NA,TRBJ2-1,TGTGCCACCAGCAGAGGGGCTGCAAGCCGGCAAAATGAGCAGTTCTTC,CATSRGAASRQNEQFF
NA,TRBV2,NA,TRBJ2-3,TGTGCCAGCAGTGGTGGGGGCGCGGATACGCAGTATTTT,CASSGGGADTQYF
NA,TRBV10-3,NA,TRBJ2-5,TGTGCCATCAGTGAGGTGGAGGTACAAGAGACCCAGTACTTC,CAISEVEVQETQYF
NA,TRBV4-1,NA,TRBJ2-7,TGCGCCAGCAGCCAAGATACGCTCGTCTACGAGCAGTACTTC,CASSQDTLVYEQYF
NA,TRBV5-1,once,TRBJ2-5,TGCGCCAGCAGCGATTTAAGTGAAGAGACCCAGTACTTC,CASSDLSEETQYF